Listed here are 26 T cell receptor beta chains from one sample, sequenced in a study of shared clonotypes between healthy human individuals. Using immunoSEQ multiplex PCR, the repertoire was profiled, and TCRdb retains in-frame clones only, with some absent. The sample lists about 1.5 million clones, roughly 96% occurring once. Sample: naive CD4+ T cells sorted from blood. Subset in this sample: CD45RA+ positively selected. The receptor source for this set is a man aged 25 to 40 in good health.

V and J are TRBV9 and TRBJ2-5, with a possible D match to TRBD2 (6 bases). Germline V CDR1 and CDR2: SGDLS, YYNGEE. V was pared by 0 bases and J by 5 bases, with 14 bases between. CDR3 length: 15 residues. The CDR3 loop reads CASSVGGKGFETQYF. In nucleotides, the CDR3 is TGTGCCAGCAGCGTAGGCGGGAAGGGGTTCGAGACCCAGTACTTC. The variable domain in full, completed from reference TRBV9 and TRBJ2-5, reads DSGVTQTPKHLITATGQRVTLRCSPRSGDLSVYWYQQSLDQGLQFLIQYYNGEERAKGNILERFSAQQFPDLHSELNLSSLELGDSALYFCASSVGGKGFETQYFGPGTRLLVL.

This chain uses TRBV10-1 with TRBJ2-3, with 11 bases lining up with TRBD2. Germline V gene sequence: CDR1 WNHNN, CDR2 SYGVQD (reference sequence). This CDR3 is 16 amino acids long. Trimming removed 2 bases from V and 2 bases from J; junction bases left unmatched: 3. The CDR3 sequence: CASSEGTSGLTDTQYF. In nucleotides, the CDR3 is TGCGCCAGCAGTGAGGGGACTAGCGGTCTCACAGATACGCAGTATTTT.

The table lists this clone with many counts. CDR3 in amino acids: CASSYAGTGRYEQYF. CDR3 coding DNA: TGTGCCAGCAGCTATGCCGGGACAGGGAGATACGAGCAGTACTTC. The genes are TRBV11-2 and TRBJ2-7, with 9 bases aligning to TRBD1. Germline loops: CDR1 SGHAT, CDR2 FQNNGV. The CDR3 is 15 residues long. J gave up 4 bases and V 4 bases, and 8 bases lay outside the gene matches. Full variable domain (rest looked up from reference TRBV11-2 and TRBJ2-7): EAGVAQSPRYKIIEKRQSVAFWCNPISGHATLYWYQQILGQGPKLLIQFQNNGVVDDSQLPKDRFSAERLKGVDSTLKIQPAKLEDSAVYLCASSYAGTGRYEQYFGPGTRLTVT.

This rearrangement joins TRBV15 to TRBJ2-1, with D perhaps matching TRBD2 (6 bases). The CDR3 spans 16 residues. Trimming stripped 1 base from V and 3 bases from J, with 13 bases between. Germline values: CDR1 LNHNV, CDR2 YYDKDF (reference sequence). CDR3 sequence: CATSRVMAGNYNEQFF. CDR3 nucleotide sequence: TGTGCCACCAGCAGAGTCATGGCGGGGAACTACAATGAGCAGTTCTTC. Filled out from reference TRBV15 and TRBJ2-1, the complete variable domain reads DAMVIQNPRYQVTQFGKPVTLSCSQTLNHNVMYWYQQKSSQAPKLLFHYYDKDFNNEADTPDNFQSRRPNTSFCFLDIRSPGLGDTAMYLCATSRVMAGNYNEQFFGPGTRLTVL.

CDR3 bases: TGTGCCAGCAGCGTATCACAAGATTTCAGGGGCAGCTCCTACAATGAGCAGTTCTTC. This codes for CASSVSQDFRGSSYNEQFF. The chain combines TRBV9 with TRBJ2-1; perhaps TRBD1 as D (6 bases). The CDR3 has 19 amino acids. Trimming shortened V by 1 base and J by 0 bases, and 20 bases separated the two germline ends. Germline V gene data show CDR1 as SGDLS and CDR2 as YYNGEE.

The CDR3 bases are TGTGCCACCAGCAGAAAGACGGCAACTAATGAAAAACTGTTTTTT. It yields the protein CATSRKTATNEKLFF. The chain uses TRBV15 and TRBJ1-4, with D hard to call. The CDR3 contains 15 residues. Germline V gene sequence: CDR1 LNHNV, CDR2 YYDKDF (reference sequence). The V end was cut by 2 bases, the J end by 0 bases, with 7 bases between.

The rearrangement links TRBV5-5 to TRBJ2-2; D gene ambiguous. The CDR3 contains 12 residues. CDR1 is SGHKS and CDR2 is YYEKEE in the germline V gene (reference sequence). Trimming removed 4 bases at V and 11 bases at J, with 12 bases between. CDR3 bases: TGTGCCAGCAGCCATTCCCGGACCGAGCTGTTTTTT. Translating it yields CASSHSRTELFF. Combining the CDR3 with reference TRBV5-5 and TRBJ2-2 gives the whole variable domain DAGVTQSPTHLIKTRGQQVTLRCSPISGHKSVSWYQQVLGQGPQFIFQYYEKEERGRGNFPDRFSARQFPNYSSELNVNALLLGDSALYLCASSHSRTELFFGEGSRLTVL.

V usage is TRBV6-5 and J usage is TRBJ2-7; 8 bases are a match to TRBD2. The length of the CDR3 is 10 residues. The trim removed 11 bases at V and 12 bases at J, leaving 9 bases unmatched. CDR1 and CDR2 (germline): MNHEY, SVGAGI. CDR3: CASGRGVLYF. The CDR3 nucleotides read TGTGCCTCCGGGAGGGGTGTTCTGTACTTC.

The rearrangement joins TRBV2 to TRBJ1-2; a weak D match, TRBD1 (5 bases). The CDR3 runs to 14 residues. V was shortened by 6 bases and J by 0 bases, with 11 bases between the two germline ends. The germline V gene encodes CDR1 SNHLY and CDR2 FYNNEI. The CDR3 region is CASRLTAANYGYTF. The CDR3 coding sequence is TGTGCCAGCAGGCTGACAGCTGCTAACTATGGCTACACCTTC. The variable domain in full, completed from reference TRBV2 and TRBJ1-2, reads EPEVTQTPSHQVTQMGQEVILRCVPISNHLYFYWYRQILGQKVEFLVSFYNNEISEKSEIFDDQFSVERPDGSNFTLKIRSTKLEDSAMYFCASRLTAANYGYTFGSGTRLTVV.

CDR3 bases: TGTGCCAGCAAGGAGGGGAGGAACAGGGGCACGGACTATGGCTACACCTTC. It specifies CASKEGRNRGTDYGYTF. The chain links TRBV2 to TRBJ1-2; TRBD1 aligns across 7 bases. CDR3 length: 17 amino acids. J gave up 3 bases and V 7 bases, and 17 bases lay outside the gene matches. In germline, CDR1 is SNHLY, CDR2 FYNNEI.

The CDR3: CASSKPGRIGVYEQYF. In DNA form, the CDR3 reads TGTGCCAGTAGTAAACCAGGCAGGATAGGAGTCTACGAGCAGTACTTC. The V gene is TRBV19, the J gene TRBJ2-7; D call uncertain. V lost 4 bases to trimming and J lost 3 bases, with 19 bases between them. Looked up from germline, CDR1 is LNHDA and CDR2 is SQIVND (reference sequence). The CDR3 is 16 residues long.

This chain links TRBV6-5 with TRBJ2-3, with D possibly being TRBD2 (5 bases). V was pared by 7 bases and J by 6 bases, with 11 bases between. Germline V gene sequence: CDR1 MNHEY, CDR2 SVGAGI. This CDR3 comprises 12 residues. CDR3 protein: CASTSSGDTQYF. DNA for the CDR3: TGTGCCAGCACCTCATCGGGGGATACGCAGTATTTT.

The chain is built from TRBV11-2 and TRBJ1-4; 11 bases fit TRBD1. J was trimmed by 8 bases and V by 5 bases; bases with no gene match: 4. The CDR3 is 14 amino acids. Germline V lookup: CDR1 SGHAT, CDR2 FQNNGV. The CDR3 DNA sequence: TGTGCCAGCAGCCTGGGACAGGGGGACGAAAAACTGTTTTTT. This encodes CASSLGQGDEKLFF. Filled out from reference TRBV11-2 and TRBJ1-4, the complete variable domain reads EAGVAQSPRYKIIEKRQSVAFWCNPISGHATLYWYQQILGQGPKLLIQFQNNGVVDDSQLPKDRFSAERLKGVDSTLKIQPAKLEDSAVYLCASSLGQGDEKLFFGSGTQLSVL.

The gene calls are TRBV12-5 and TRBJ2-7; 8 bases align to TRBD2. Per germline, CDR1 LGHNT and CDR2 FRNRAP. The J segment lost 5 bases and the V segment lost 0 bases, leaving 15 bases of the junction unmatched. The CDR3 length is 18 residues. DNA of the CDR3: TGTGCTAGTGGTTTGGTACGTGGGGGTTGGCGGGAGGAAAACGAGCAGTACTTC. This encodes CASGLVRGGWREENEQYF.

The chain combines TRBV29-1 with TRBJ2-2, with D perhaps matching TRBD1 or TRBD2 (5 bases each). The CDR3 spans 13 residues. The ends were cut back, 2 bases at V and 13 bases at J, with 17 bases in the middle. Germline lookup yields CDR1 SQVTM and CDR2 ANQGSEA. The CDR3: CSVERHRGQGLFF. CDR3 DNA sequence: TGCAGCGTTGAACGACATCGGGGTCAGGGGCTGTTTTTT.

The V gene is TRBV5-8, the J gene TRBJ2-7; D unclear. Germline values: CDR1 SGHTS, CDR2 YDEGEE. The CDR3 totals 11 residues. The V gene lost 4 bases and the J gene lost 3 bases, with 5 bases spanning the gap. The CDR3 sequence: CASSTYYEQYF. The CDR3 DNA reads as TGTGCCAGCAGCACTTACTACGAGCAGTACTTC.

This chain links TRBV5-4 with TRBJ2-1; 10 bases fit TRBD2. CDR1 and CDR2 from the germline V gene are SGHNT and YYREEE (reference sequence). The CDR3 is 15 residues long. Trimming at V came to 3 bases and at J to 6 bases, leaving 6 bases not matched to a gene. This chain's CDR3 is CASSSPGLALNEQFF. In DNA form, the CDR3 reads TGTGCCAGCAGCTCCCCGGGACTAGCGCTCAATGAGCAGTTCTTC.

The chain carries TRBV6-1 and TRBJ2-5; D could derive from TRBD1 or TRBD2 (6 bases each). Trimming shortened V by 9 bases and J by 7 bases, and 21 bases separated the two germline ends. Germline CDR1 MNHNS, CDR2 SASEGT. The CDR3 is 14 residues long. The DNA of the CDR3 is TGTGCCAGTGGGGGGTCAGGGGCGCTTTTGACCCAGTACTTC. It encodes CASGGSGALLTQYF.

This rearrangement joins TRBV5-6 to TRBJ1-2; tentatively, D is TRBD1 (6 bases). The CDR3 is 16 residues long. The V and J ends lost 0 bases and 4 bases respectively, with 16 bases between them. Looked up from germline, CDR1 is SGHDT and CDR2 is YYEEEE. CDR3 amino acids: CASSLDRGRGVYGYTF. The CDR3 DNA reads as TGTGCCAGCAGCTTGGACCGGGGGCGAGGGGTCTATGGCTACACCTTC.

In DNA form, the CDR3 reads TGCGCCAGCAGCTTGTCGCCAATACAGGATGGCTACACCTTC. This sequence encodes CASSLSPIQDGYTF. The V and J genes are TRBV5-1 and TRBJ1-2, with D maybe TRBD1 (5 bases). The V end lost 1 base, the J end lost 6 bases, and 13 bases lay between the germline ends. CDR1 is SGHRS, CDR2 YFSETQ, per germline. This CDR3 region has 14 residues.

This rearrangement joins TRBV7-8 to TRBJ2-2, with D unresolved. The CDR3 has 13 residues. V shed 0 bases and J shed 8 bases, with 7 bases lying between them. Per the germline V gene, CDR1 is SGHVS and CDR2 is FQNEAQ. CDR3 nucleotides: TGTGCCAGCAGCTTAGCGTTGTCTGGGGAGCTGTTTTTT. It encodes CASSLALSGELFF.

This chain uses TRBV7-9 with TRBJ2-1, with 7 bases fitting TRBD2. V gave up 5 bases and J gave up 5 bases; unmatched junction bases: 6. The CDR3 covers 14 residues. The germline gives CDR1 SEHNR, CDR2 FQNEAQ (reference sequence). The CDR3 region has the DNA TGTGCCAGCAGCCTTCGACTAGCTGACAATGAGCAGTTCTTC. Encoded protein: CASSLRLADNEQFF.

Points on this clone: The sample carries other DNA sequences with the same CDR3. The rearrangement joins TRBV7-9 to TRBJ1-5, with TRBD1 as a possible D gene (5 bases). V was pared by 2 bases and J by 6 bases, with 5 bases between. Germline lookup yields CDR1 SEHNR and CDR2 FQNEAQ (reference sequence). This CDR3 is built from 12 residues. CDR3 DNA: TGTGCCAGCAGCTTAAGGGGTCAGCCCCAGCATTTT. Its protein is CASSLRGQPQHF.

This clone was seen a single time. This chain connects TRBV28 to TRBJ2-7, with D uncertain. V lost 1 base, J lost 5 bases, and 12 bases lay in between. Germline lookup yields CDR1 MDHEN and CDR2 SYDVKM. The CDR3 loop spans 14 amino acids. The CDR3 is CASSLFTARHEQYF. In nucleotides, the CDR3 is TGTGCCAGCAGTTTATTTACTGCTAGGCACGAGCAGTACTTC.

The rearrangement uses TRBV18 and TRBJ1-4; 7 nucleotides match TRBD1. Losses at the gene ends were 3 bases for V and 2 bases for J; bases not matched to a gene: 18. Germline CDR1 KGHSH, CDR2 LQKENI. The CDR3 consists of 20 residues. The DNA of the CDR3 is TGTGCCAGCTCACCGAGGGTAGTGACAGGGATTATGGCTACTAATGAAAAACTGTTTTTT. Its protein is CASSPRVVTGIMATNEKLFF.

The chain combines TRBV19 with TRBJ2-7; TRBD2 matches at 10 bases. Germline assignment: CDR1 LNHDA and CDR2 SQIVND (reference sequence). V trimming: 5 bases; J trimming: 2 bases; junction bases outside the gene matches: 6. The CDR3 runs 15 residues. CDR3 DNA sequence: TGTGCCAGTAGTCTTCTAGCGGGGGAGCCCTACGAGCAGTACTTC. Its translation is CASSLLAGEPYEQYF.